The clone carrying this T cell receptor beta chain was found once. The source of the sample is a study of T cell responses to AZD1222 COVID-19 vaccine. Per germline, CDR1 MNHEY and CDR2 SVGEGT. Trimming cost V 6 bases and J 12 bases, with 15 bases left between them. The length of the CDR3 is 13 residues. Libraries were prepared by immunoSEQ multiplex PCR; TCRdb keeps only in-frame clonotypes and omits some of them. The table includes about 150,000 clones, approximately 89% detected once. This chain connects TRBV6-2 or TRBV6-3 to TRBJ1-6, with no clear D. This TCR came from an adult in good health. The source was peripheral blood, collected on day 0 of AZD1222 vaccination. CDR3 coding DNA: TGTGCCAGCAGCCCCGAGGGAAAAAGACCCCTCCACTTT. Protein sequence: CASSPEGKRPLHF.